This T cell receptor beta chain stems from a study of OX40 agonist ivuxolimab in advanced cancers. Study summary: With ivuxolimab, an agonistic anti-OX40 (CD134) antibody, patients were treated. Enrollees could have had prior anti-PD-1, anti-PD-L1 or anti-CTLA-4 therapy, which 30% to 50% had received.

The assay was immunoSEQ multiplex PCR, and TCRdb's table has in-frame clones only and misses some. The sample records 65,000 to 85,000 clones, about 87% being singletons. This clone was counted a single time. The germline V and J ends were trimmed by 4 bases and 6 bases, with 11 bases remaining between them. CDR3 length equals 13 residues. Germline-derived CDR1 and CDR2 are SGHRS and YFSETQ. The material was CD4+ or CD8+ T cells sorted from blood, obtained in a trial of the OX40 agonist ivuxolimab. The sequence came from an adult with an advanced solid tumor such as melanoma, head and neck, liver or kidney cancer. V gene TRBV5-1 combines with J gene TRBJ2-1; D not resolved. In nucleotides, the CDR3 is TGCGCCAGCAGCCCGGACCTACCCAATGAGCAGTTCTTC. This sequence encodes CASSPDLPNEQFF.